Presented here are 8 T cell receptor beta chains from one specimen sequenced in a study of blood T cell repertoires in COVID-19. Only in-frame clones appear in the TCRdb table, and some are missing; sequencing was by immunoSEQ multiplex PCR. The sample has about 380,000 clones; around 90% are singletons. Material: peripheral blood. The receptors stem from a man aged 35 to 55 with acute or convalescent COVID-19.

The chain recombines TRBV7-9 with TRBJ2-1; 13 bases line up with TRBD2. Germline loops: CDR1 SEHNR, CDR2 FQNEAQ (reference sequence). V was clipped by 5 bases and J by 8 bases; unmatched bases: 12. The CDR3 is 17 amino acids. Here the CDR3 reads CASSPDTSGRALHEQFF. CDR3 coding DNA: TGTGCCAGCAGCCCGGATACTAGCGGGAGGGCCTTACATGAGCAGTTCTTC.

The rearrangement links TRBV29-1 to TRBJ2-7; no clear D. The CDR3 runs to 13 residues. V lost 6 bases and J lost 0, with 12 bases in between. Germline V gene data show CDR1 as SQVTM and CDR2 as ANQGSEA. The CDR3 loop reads CSVTFDFSYEQYF. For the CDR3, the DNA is TGCAGCGTCACTTTTGACTTCTCCTACGAGCAGTACTTC.

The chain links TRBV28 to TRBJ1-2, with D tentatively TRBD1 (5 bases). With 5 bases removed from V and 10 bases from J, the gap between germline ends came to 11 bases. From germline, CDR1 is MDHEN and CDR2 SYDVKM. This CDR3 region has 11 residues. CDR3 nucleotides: TGTGCCAGCAGTCACAGGTGGGACTACACCTTC. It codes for CASSHRWDYTF.

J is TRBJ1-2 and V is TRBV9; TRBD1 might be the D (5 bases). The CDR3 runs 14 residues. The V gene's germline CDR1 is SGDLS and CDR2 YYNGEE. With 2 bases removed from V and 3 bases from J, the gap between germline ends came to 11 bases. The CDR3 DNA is TGTGCCAGCAGCGTCGAAGGGGATCACTATGGCTACACCTTC. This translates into CASSVEGDHYGYTF.

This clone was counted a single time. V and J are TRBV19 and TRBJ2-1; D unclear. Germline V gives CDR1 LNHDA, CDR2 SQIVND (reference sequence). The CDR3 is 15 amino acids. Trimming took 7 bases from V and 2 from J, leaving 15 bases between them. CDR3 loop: CASNEVLGTYNEQFF. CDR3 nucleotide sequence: TGTGCCAGTAACGAGGTCCTTGGAACCTACAATGAGCAGTTCTTC.

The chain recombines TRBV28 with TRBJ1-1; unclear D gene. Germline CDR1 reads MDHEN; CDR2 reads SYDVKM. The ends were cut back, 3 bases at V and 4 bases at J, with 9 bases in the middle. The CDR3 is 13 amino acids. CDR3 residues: CASSLFRGTEAFF. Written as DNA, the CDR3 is TGTGCCAGCAGTTTGTTCCGGGGCACTGAAGCTTTCTTT.

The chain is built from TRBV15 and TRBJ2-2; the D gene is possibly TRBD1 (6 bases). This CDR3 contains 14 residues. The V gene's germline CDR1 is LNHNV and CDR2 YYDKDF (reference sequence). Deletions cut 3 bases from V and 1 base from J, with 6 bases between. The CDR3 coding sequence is TGTGCCACCAGCAGGGACAGGAACACCGGGGAGCTGTTTTTT. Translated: CATSRDRNTGELFF.

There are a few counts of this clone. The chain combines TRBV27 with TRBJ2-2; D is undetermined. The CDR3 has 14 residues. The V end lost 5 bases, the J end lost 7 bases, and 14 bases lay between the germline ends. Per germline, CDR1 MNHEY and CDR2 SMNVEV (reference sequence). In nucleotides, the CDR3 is TGTGCCAGCAGTCCCACCCTCGAGAGCGGGGAGCTGTTTTTT. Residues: CASSPTLESGELFF.